These 8 T cell receptor beta chains originate from one sample sequenced in a study of identical twins. MiXCR, run by TCRdb on the 5' RACE reads, gives a single entry per CDR3 protein. The sample lists 600,000 to 850,000 distinct CDR3 sequences, approximately 18% occurring once. In addition, the sample was reused for a study of T cells expressing NK-cell markers.

Sequencing was done on a sample of PBMCs. Source of these receptors: a young woman in good health.

This clonotype has only a few counts. V gene TRBV5-1 combines with J gene TRBJ2-7; tentative D call: TRBD2 (6 bases). The V gene lost 5 bases and the J gene lost 2 bases, with 8 bases spanning the gap. Germline V CDR1 and CDR2: SGHRS, YFSETQ. This CDR3 has 12 amino acids. CDR3 region: CASRSGAYEQYF. The CDR3 DNA follows: TGCGCCAGCAGATCGGGGGCCTACGAGCAGTACTTC.

This rearrangement joins TRBV19 to TRBJ1-6; 7 positions agree with TRBD1. V was pared by 7 bases and J by 7 bases, with 7 bases of the junction left unmatched. This CDR3 comprises 14 residues. Germline CDR1 LNHDA, CDR2 SQIVND (reference sequence). CDR3: CASIADRANSPLHF. The CDR3 bases are TGTGCCAGTATCGCCGACAGGGCAAATTCACCCCTCCACTTT.

The CDR3 here is CASSRRTKTGEQYF. CDR3 in DNA: TGTGCCAGCAGCCGCCGGACTAAAACGGGGGAGCAGTACTTC. The chain combines TRBV12-3 or TRBV12-4 with TRBJ2-7; a possible D gene is TRBD2 (6 bases). V was cut by 6 bases and J by 7 bases, with 19 bases left in between. The CDR3 length is 14 residues.

The chain has TRBV5-1 and TRBJ2-2; D unresolved. Per germline, CDR1 SGHRS and CDR2 YFSETQ. This CDR3 spans 15 amino acids. Trimming cost V 1 base and J 0 bases, with 7 bases left between them. CDR3 region: CASSLPTPNTGELFF. The DNA of the CDR3 is TGCGCCAGCAGCTTGCCGACCCCGAACACCGGGGAGCTGTTTTTT.

There are a few counts of this clonotype. This sequence joins TRBV5-1 and TRBJ2-7; 7 positions agree with TRBD1. Per germline, CDR1 SGHRS and CDR2 YFSETQ. V was pared by 0 bases and J by 2 bases, with 2 bases of the junction left unmatched. The CDR3 has 14 amino acids. The CDR3 reads CASSLVGQPYEQYF. The CDR3 DNA is TGCGCCAGCAGCTTGGTGGGACAGCCCTACGAGCAGTACTTC.

This clonotype came up many times. In DNA, the CDR3 is TGCGCCAGCAGCTTGGAGCCCCTCAGTAACACCGGGGAGCTGTTTTTT. It yields the protein CASSLEPLSNTGELFF. This chain links TRBV5-1 with TRBJ2-2; D is ambiguous. Trimming left V 0 bases short and J 2 bases short, with 11 bases between. CDR3 length equals 16 residues. Germline lookup yields CDR1 SGHRS and CDR2 YFSETQ.

This clonotype turned up a few times. The chain couples TRBV20-1 to TRBJ2-2; D possibly corresponds to TRBD2 (5 bases). The CDR3 is 13 amino acids. Deletions cut 5 bases from V and 1 base from J, with 8 bases between. CDR1 DFQATT and CDR2 SNEGSKA come from the germline V gene (reference sequence). In DNA form, the CDR3 reads TGCAGTGCTCCGGGGAAGAACACCGGGGAGCTGTTTTTT. This gives the protein CSAPGKNTGELFF.

The CDR3 coding sequence is TGCAGTGCTAGAGTGGCAGGGGGCGGCATGCAGCCCCAGCATTTT. The encoded protein is CSARVAGGGMQPQHF. This rearrangement joins TRBV20-1 to TRBJ1-5, with TRBD1 matching 8 bases. The CDR3 totals 15 residues. Trimming took 1 base from V and 7 from J; bases not matched to a gene: 9. From germline, CDR1 is DFQATT and CDR2 SNEGSKA (reference sequence).